One sample yielded the 15 T cell receptor beta chains listed below, sequenced in a study of PD-L1 blockade in urothelial cancer. Assay used: immunoSEQ multiplex PCR; TCRdb lists only in-frame clones, some missing. The profile shows 100,000 to 150,000 clones, more than 75% of them singletons. Regarding time point: peripheral blood 6 weeks after treatment start. The sequences come from PBMCs, collected around atezolizumab (anti-PD-L1) treatment. These receptors originate from a middle-aged man with urothelial cancer.

This sequence joins TRBV5-4 and TRBJ2-7, with a possible D match to TRBD2 (6 bases). Per germline, CDR1 SGHNT and CDR2 YYREEE (reference sequence). V shed 2 bases and J shed 2 bases, with 11 bases lying between them. The CDR3 sequence is 14 residues long. CDR3 sequence: CASSFGGRTYEQYF. CDR3 bases: TGTGCCAGCAGCTTCGGGGGACGAACCTACGAGCAGTACTTC.

CDR3 nucleotide sequence: TGTGCCAGCAGTTCCACATGGCCGGGGCAAGAGACCCAGTACTTC. The encoded protein is CASSSTWPGQETQYF. The gene calls are TRBV6-5 and TRBJ2-5; the D gene is possibly TRBD2 (5 bases). Trimming took off 4 bases at V and 2 bases at J, with 14 bases between the two ends. The CDR3 is 15 residues long. CDR1 is MNHEY, CDR2 SVGAGI, per germline.

CDR3 sequence: CASGQTGPSHAGELFF. Written as DNA, the CDR3 is TGTGCCAGCGGACAGACCGGGCCCAGCCATGCCGGGGAGCTGTTTTTT. The chain links TRBV2 to TRBJ2-2, with D possibly being TRBD1 (6 bases). V gave up 8 bases and J gave up 6 bases, with 22 bases separating them. Per germline, CDR1 SNHLY and CDR2 FYNNEI. CDR3 length equals 16 residues. The full variable domain, completed using reference TRBV2 and TRBJ2-2, is EPEVTQTPSHQVTQMGQEVILRCVPISNHLYFYWYRQILGQKVEFLVSFYNNEISEKSEIFDDQFSVERPDGSNFTLKIRSTKLEDSAMYFCASGQTGPSHAGELFFGEGSRLTVL.

Comments on this clone: The identical CDR3 is also encoded by other nucleotide sequences in the sample. The gene calls are TRBV5-1 and TRBJ2-1; tentative D call: TRBD2 (6 bases). Looked up from germline, CDR1 is SGHRS and CDR2 is YFSETQ. Trimming took 0 bases from V and 6 from J, leaving 13 bases between them. The CDR3 is 15 residues long. The chain's CDR3 is CASSLGLAQPNEQFF. The CDR3 nucleotides are TGCGCCAGCAGCTTGGGGCTAGCGCAGCCCAATGAGCAGTTCTTC.

V is TRBV14 and J is TRBJ2-1; 8 nucleotides match TRBD1. Germline loops: CDR1 SGHDN, CDR2 FVKESK. The CDR3 is made up of 17 amino acids. V dropped 4 bases and J dropped 4; count of bases not matched to a gene: 12. The CDR3 region is CASSRRGAGGPYNEQFF. CDR3 bases: TGTGCCAGCAGCCGCCGAGGGGCAGGGGGCCCGTACAATGAGCAGTTCTTC. The full variable domain, its missing parts supplied by reference TRBV14 and TRBJ2-1, is EAGVTQFPSHSVIEKGQTVTLRCDPISGHDNLYWYRRVMGKEIKFLLHFVKESKQDESGMPNNRFLAERTGGTYSTLKVQPAELEDSGVYFCASSRRGAGGPYNEQFFGPGTRLTVL.

V and J are TRBV11-2 and TRBJ2-1; 7 positions agree with TRBD2. The length of the CDR3 is 16 residues. V shed 5 bases and J 7 bases; nucleotides not matched to a gene: 14. In germline, CDR1 is SGHAT, CDR2 FQNNGV. This CDR3 reads CASSPRPGGSGNEQFF. As DNA, the CDR3 is TGTGCCAGCAGCCCCCGCCCGGGCGGGAGTGGGAATGAGCAGTTCTTC.

This clone was seen only once. An end of the junction differs from the germline gene, which may be a read error. The chain employs TRBV25-1 and TRBJ2-6; 12 bases agree with TRBD2. The CDR3 covers 18 residues. Looked up from germline, CDR1 is MGHDK and CDR2 is SYGVNS. CDR3 in DNA: TGTGCCAGCACCCGAGTGACTAGCGGGAGAACTGGGGCCAACGTTCTGACTTTC. Its translation is CASTRVTSGRTGANVLTF.

This clone has only one observation. The V and J genes are TRBV6-1 and TRBJ2-7; the match to TRBD2 covers 15 bases. The CDR3 totals 15 residues. Per the germline V gene, CDR1 is MNHNS and CDR2 is SASEGT. V was pared by 5 bases and J by 3 bases, with 2 bases of the junction left unmatched. This chain's CDR3 is CASSPGLAGGYEQYF. The CDR3 coding sequence is TGTGCCAGCAGTCCGGGACTAGCGGGAGGCTACGAGCAGTACTTC.

This CDR3 is CASSLVGTNEQFF. The CDR3 nucleotides are TGTGCCAGCAGCCTAGTGGGGACAAATGAGCAGTTCTTC. The chain recombines TRBV4-2 with TRBJ2-1; D might be TRBD1 (6 bases). The CDR3 is 13 residues long. CDR1 is LGHNA, CDR2 YNFKEQ, per germline. V dropped 4 bases and J dropped 7 bases, with 11 bases sitting between them.

The chain recombines TRBV18 with TRBJ2-7, with D unresolved. CDR3 length: 14 amino acids. V was clipped by 5 bases and J by 0 bases, with 11 bases between them. The germline V gene encodes CDR1 KGHSH and CDR2 LQKENI. CDR3 region: CASSGRDISYEQYF. The CDR3 DNA is TGTGCCAGCTCAGGTCGCGACATCTCCTACGAGCAGTACTTC.

The gene calls are TRBV19 and TRBJ2-6, with 8 bases identical to TRBD1. Trimming took 3 bases from V and 0 from J; bases not matched to a gene: 1. The CDR3 is 16 residues long. The germline CDR1 and CDR2 sequences are LNHDA and SQIVND (reference sequence). The CDR3 is CASSITGGSGANVLTF. CDR3 coding DNA: TGTGCCAGTAGTATTACAGGGGGCTCTGGGGCCAACGTCCTGACTTTC. The variable domain in full, with the rest retrieved from reference TRBV19 and TRBJ2-6, is DGGITQSPKYLFRKEGQNVTLSCEQNLNHDAMYWYRQDPGQGLRLIYYSQIVNDFQKGDIAEGYSVSREKKESFPLTVTSAQKNPTAFYLCASSITGGSGANVLTFGAGSRLTVL.

V usage is TRBV5-6 and J usage is TRBJ1-5, with 8 bases aligning to TRBD1. J lost 4 bases, V lost 4 bases, and 7 bases had no gene match. Per the germline V gene, CDR1 is SGHDT and CDR2 is YYEEEE. This CDR3 has 15 residues. CDR3 nucleotide sequence: TGTGCCAGCAGCCGCACCGGGACAGGTAATCAGCCCCAGCATTTT. Its translation is CASSRTGTGNQPQHF.

This clone was counted a single time. This chain uses TRBV2 with TRBJ2-1, with TRBD1 matching 9 bases. The CDR3 covers 15 residues. Unmatched junction bases numbered 6, after V lost 6 bases and J lost 3 bases. CDR1 and CDR2 from the germline V gene are SNHLY and FYNNEI. CDR3 amino acids: CASREPGQGYNEQFF. DNA of the CDR3: TGTGCCAGCAGAGAACCGGGACAGGGCTACAATGAGCAGTTCTTC.

V and J are TRBV27 and TRBJ2-6, with 9 bases identical to TRBD2. V lost 8 bases and J lost 2; bases outside the gene matches: 7. The CDR3 covers 16 residues. In germline, CDR1 is MNHEY, CDR2 SMNVEV (reference sequence). CDR3 in DNA: TGTGCCAGCGCGGGAGGGGGGCTTCCTGGGGCCAACGTCCTGACTTTC. Protein sequence: CASAGGGLPGANVLTF.

V is TRBV5-1 and J is TRBJ2-5, with a possible D match to TRBD2 (6 bases). Germline lookup yields CDR1 SGHRS and CDR2 YFSETQ. The CDR3 has 14 amino acids. V lost 7 bases, J lost 2 bases, and 15 bases lay in between. CDR3 sequence: CASRPGGAQETQYF. The CDR3 region has the DNA TGCGCCAGCCGACCCGGAGGGGCTCAAGAGACCCAGTACTTC.